The rows below give T cell receptor beta chains drawn from one sample of a study of human T cells and chemical hapten exposure. TCRdb re-called the RACE reads through MiXCR, storing one row per CDR3 protein. The table has over 85,000 distinct CDR3 sequences, 12% seen once. Sample: whole blood, taken in connection with sensitization to the hapten diphenylcyclopropenone (DPC). The receptor set was obtained from a woman aged 40 to 50 with alopecia areata. Some clones in this sample may be carry-over from other donors' samples. Both conserved end residues are part of each CDR3. D genes are given only for firm matches.

J	V	D	CDR3
TRBJ2-5	TRBV5-5	NA	CASSFRSIGGETQYF
TRBJ1-5	TRBV6-2/TRBV6-3	NA	CASSSLQGWDQPQHF
TRBJ2-7	TRBV12-3/TRBV12-4	NA	CASSPRGRVEHSYEQYF
TRBJ1-1	TRBV7-8	TRBD1	CASSMGQGKTEAFF
TRBJ1-5	TRBV6-1	TRBD1	CASSATGKAQPQHF
TRBJ1-1	TRBV7-2	NA	CASSLALNREAFF
TRBJ2-2	TRBV12-3/TRBV12-4	NA	CASRPTDPNTGELFF
TRBJ2-7	TRBV6-2/TRBV6-3	TRBD1	CASSYFGTGGREQYF
TRBJ2-7	TRBV5-6	NA	CASSSMYDEQYF
TRBJ2-1	TRBV3-1	TRBD1	CASSPRGTGSGEQFF
TRBJ2-1	TRBV3-1	NA	CASSQHHSAVSYNEQFF
TRBJ2-6	TRBV6-2/TRBV6-3	TRBD1	CASSYLRQGPSGANVLTF
TRBJ1-5	TRBV6-2/TRBV6-3	NA	CASSYPKGSAQPQHF
TRBJ2-3	TRBV29-1	TRBD1	CSVRTGGGTDTQYF
TRBJ1-1	TRBV29-1	TRBD1	CSAGQGGTEAFF
TRBJ2-1	TRBV7-9	TRBD2	CASSKGLAGAHSYNEQFF
TRBJ2-3	TRBV5-1	NA	CASSLGQFATDTQYF
TRBJ2-3	TRBV11-3	TRBD2	CASSLAGQAADTQYF
TRBJ1-5	TRBV19	NA	CASSWSPQPQHF
TRBJ2-3	TRBV2	NA	CASSNAPPDTQYF
TRBJ1-1	TRBV28	NA	CASSTGWQNTEAFF
TRBJ2-1	TRBV6-6	TRBD1	CASTSLSDRVSYNEQFF
TRBJ2-2	TRBV5-1	NA	CASSLGYPTEANTGELFF
TRBJ2-3	TRBV5-5	NA	CASSSTEATDTQYF
TRBJ1-3	TRBV7-2	TRBD1	CASSFGQGARAGNTIYF
TRBJ1-2	TRBV6-5	NA	CASSPLTGTYGYTF
TRBJ2-1	TRBV4-1	TRBD2	CASSQESGRTYNEQFF
TRBJ1-5	TRBV30	NA	CAWSHQVGNQPQHF
TRBJ2-1	TRBV7-9	TRBD1	CATGTGGYNEQFF
TRBJ1-3	TRBV28	NA	CASGFRGGPIEGNTIYF
TRBJ2-6	TRBV28	NA	CASSFVSGANVLTF
TRBJ1-1	TRBV4-3	NA	CASSQDRQGSNTEAFF
TRBJ2-3	TRBV11-2	NA	CASSFQGISQYF
TRBJ1-1	TRBV18	NA	CASSPTETMNTEAFF
TRBJ2-5	TRBV7-3	TRBD2	CASSLQRGPEETQYF
TRBJ1-1	TRBV7-9	NA	CASRAWAAEAFF
TRBJ2-3	TRBV29-1	NA	CSVEDRVRVSEDTQYF
TRBJ2-3	TRBV5-1	NA	CASSEYWLDTQYF
TRBJ2-7	TRBV7-9	NA	CASSSSGHNEQYF
TRBJ2-7	TRBV6-2/TRBV6-3	TRBD2	CASSYSKSGSYEQYF
TRBJ1-1	TRBV3-1	TRBD1	CASTQGAGNTEAFF